Below are 11 T cell receptor beta chains sequenced from a single sample in a study of cytotoxic CD8 clonotypes in ibrutinib-treated CLL. TCRdb keeps only in-frame clones here, not all; method: immunoSEQ multiplex PCR. The sample lists a few thousand clones; around two thirds were seen once. The specimen was PBMCs, collected before ibrutinib treatment. The receptors here all came from a human donor with chronic lymphocytic leukemia.

V and J are TRBV7-6 and TRBJ1-5; D is unclear. CDR1 is SGHVS and CDR2 is FNYEAQ in the germline V gene. CDR3 size: 12 residues. Trimming removed 5 bases from V and 10 bases from J, with 12 bases in between. DNA of the CDR3: TGTGCCAGCAGCCGCGTGCTTGGACCCCAGCATTTT. This translates into CASSRVLGPQHF.

The genes are TRBV5-1 and TRBJ1-1; D may be TRBD1 (5 bases). The CDR3 consists of 15 residues. CDR1 and CDR2 from the germline V gene are SGHRS and YFSETQ. Trimming cost V 0 bases and J 0 bases, with 9 bases left between them. CDR3 amino acids: CASSLVAGMNTEAFF. CDR3 nucleotide sequence: TGCGCCAGCAGCTTGGTGGCAGGGATGAACACTGAAGCTTTCTTT.

The count of this clone is one. The V call is TRBV5-1, the J call TRBJ1-2, with no clear D. Trimming removed 0 bases at V and 2 bases at J, with 5 bases between. The germline V gene has CDR1 SGHRS and CDR2 YFSETQ. There are 13 residues in the CDR3. The CDR3 DNA follows: TGCGCCAGCAGCTTGGGCAGAAACTATGGCTACACCTTC. Translation gives CASSLGRNYGYTF.

V usage is TRBV13 and J usage is TRBJ2-5, with D uncertain. CDR3 length: 14 residues. From germline, CDR1 is PRHDT and CDR2 FYEKMQ (reference sequence). Trimming shortened V by 2 bases and J by 2 bases, and 9 bases separated the two germline ends. The CDR3 here is CASSLQRQQETQYF. In DNA, the CDR3 is TGTGCCAGCAGCTTACAACGGCAACAAGAGACCCAGTACTTC.

The genes are TRBV29-1 and TRBJ1-1; D call uncertain. This CDR3 is built from 13 residues. Germline loops: CDR1 SQVTM, CDR2 ANQGSEA. The V and J ends lost 7 bases and 1 base respectively, with 13 bases between them. Here the CDR3 DNA reads TGCAGCGCCGTCGACTCCTGGAACACTGAAGCTTTCTTT. It encodes CSAVDSWNTEAFF.

V is TRBV2 and J is TRBJ2-2, with TRBD1 matching over 7 bases. Germline assignment: CDR1 SNHLY and CDR2 FYNNEI. The CDR3 covers 16 residues. V trimming: 7 bases; J trimming: 1 base; junction bases outside the gene matches: 9. Written as DNA, the CDR3 is TGTGCCAGCAATAGACAGGGTTTAGAGAACACCGGGGAGCTGTTTTTT. Amino acid sequence: CASNRQGLENTGELFF.

The chain has TRBV5-1 and TRBJ1-1; D call uncertain. V lost 4 bases, J lost 1 base, and 11 bases lay in between. CDR3 length: 14 residues. The germline CDR1 and CDR2 sequences are SGHRS and YFSETQ. Here the CDR3 reads CASSNPAENTEAFF. Written as DNA, the CDR3 is TGCGCCAGCAGCAATCCTGCGGAGAACACTGAAGCTTTCTTT.

The chain employs TRBV18 and TRBJ1-3; D perhaps matches TRBD1 (5 bases). The CDR3 covers 15 residues. The germline V gene has CDR1 KGHSH and CDR2 LQKENI. With 4 bases removed from V and 4 bases from J, the gap between germline ends came to 14 bases. DNA for the CDR3: TGTGCCAGCTCACTCCTGACAGAACTCGGAAACACCATATATTTT. Its protein product is CASSLLTELGNTIYF.

In its sample, this clone was seen a few times. One end of the junction is discordant with germline, which a read error may explain. The genes are TRBV11-3 and TRBJ2-3, with D hard to call. CDR1 is SGHNT and CDR2 is YENEEA in the germline V gene. This CDR3 contains 14 residues. CDR3: CASSLAASTATQYF. In nucleotides, the CDR3 is TGTGCCAGCAGCTTAGCTGCCTCCACAGCTACGCAGTATTTT.

A few counts support this clone. The genes are TRBV7-3 and TRBJ1-2, with D unresolved. V shed 2 bases and J shed 8 bases, with 9 bases lying between them. CDR1 and CDR2 from the germline V gene are SGHTA and FQGTGA. The length of the CDR3 is 12 residues. The CDR3 loop reads CASSLSDGGYTF. The CDR3 DNA reads as TGTGCCAGCAGCTTATCTGATGGGGGCTACACCTTC.

The rearrangement joins TRBV9 to TRBJ2-3, with TRBD2 matching 9 bases. CDR3 length: 17 amino acids. Germline assignment: CDR1 SGDLS and CDR2 YYNGEE. The ends lost 0 bases at V and 4 bases at J; junction bases unmatched: 9. The CDR3 sequence is CASSVVGLAGFADTQYF. The DNA for the CDR3 is TGTGCCAGCAGCGTAGTTGGGCTAGCGGGGTTCGCAGATACGCAGTATTTT.